This section outlines one T cell receptor (beta chain) sequence together with its context. Its cognate antigen has yet to be identified. No base quality values were provided; no much bigger clone lies one nucleotide off. These data are taken from a study of T cell changes during pregnancy in multiple sclerosis (dated by TCRdb to between 2019 and 2020). Background on the whole study: In women with multiple sclerosis, the researchers looked at how the T cell repertoire shifted as pregnancy progressed.

The germline V gene gives CDR1 as SGDLS and CDR2 as YYNGEE. Counted from cysteine to phenylalanine, this CDR3 has 11 amino acids. The only DNA kept is the CDR3, 33 bases in frame from the first base. The germline ends are 6 bases apart after V is trimmed by 3 bases and J by 6 bases. The library came from the immunoSEQ multiplex PCR assay. TCRdb's version of the immuneACCESS table is confined to in-frame rearrangements and falls short of the full clone set. An unresolved V gene accounts for under half of the shortfall where checked; the remainder is of unknown origin. The sample yields around 32,000 clones; roughly nine tenths were counted once. The leading ten clones occupy roughly 11% of the sample.

The sample here was CD8+ T cells from peripheral blood mononuclear cells, taken in the third trimester of pregnancy. This clonotype originated in a female donor with multiple sclerosis, enrolled in a pregnancy study. Rearrangement joined TRBV9 to TRBJ1-2; the D gene is perhaps TRBD1, on 5 matching bases. CDR3 reads: CASSARDGYTF. The DNA sequence is as follows: TGTGCCAGCAGCGCCAGGGATGGCTACACCTTC.